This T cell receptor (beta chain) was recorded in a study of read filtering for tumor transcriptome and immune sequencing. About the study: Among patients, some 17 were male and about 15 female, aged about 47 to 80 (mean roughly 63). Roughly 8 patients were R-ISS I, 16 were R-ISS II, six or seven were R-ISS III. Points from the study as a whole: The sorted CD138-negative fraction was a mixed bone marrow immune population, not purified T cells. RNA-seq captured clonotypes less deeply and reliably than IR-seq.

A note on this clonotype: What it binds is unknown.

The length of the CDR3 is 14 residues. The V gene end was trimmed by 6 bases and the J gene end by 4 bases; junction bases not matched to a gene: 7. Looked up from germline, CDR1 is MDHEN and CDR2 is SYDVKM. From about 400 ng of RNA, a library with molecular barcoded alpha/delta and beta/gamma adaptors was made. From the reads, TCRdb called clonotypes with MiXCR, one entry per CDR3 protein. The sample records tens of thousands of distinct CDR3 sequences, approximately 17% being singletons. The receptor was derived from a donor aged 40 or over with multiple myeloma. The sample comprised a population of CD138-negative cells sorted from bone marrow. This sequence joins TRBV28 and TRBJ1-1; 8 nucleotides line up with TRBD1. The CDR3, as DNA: TGTGCCAGCAGCCCTAATGACAGGGGCACTGAAGCTTTCTTT. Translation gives CASSPNDRGTEAFF.